The subject of this entry is one TCR beta chain. The data were produced by immunoSEQ multiplex PCR, yet TCRdb's version contains in-frame clones alone and is incomplete. Among tens of thousands of clones listed, approximately 90% were seen once. These data are taken from a study of T cells after somatic rescue of genetic block. The CDR3 length is 15 residues. V dropped 0 bases and J dropped 2 bases, with 11 bases sitting between them. Looked up from germline, CDR1 is LGHNA and CDR2 is YNFKEQ. The receptor's source is a woman younger than 30. The sequencing input was peripheral blood mononuclear cells (PBMCs). The chain has TRBV4-2 and TRBJ2-7; maybe TRBD2 (6 bases). DNA of the CDR3: TGTGCCAGCAGCCAAGACGGAGGGAACCCCTACGAGCAGTACTTC. Amino acid sequence: CASSQDGGNPYEQYF.